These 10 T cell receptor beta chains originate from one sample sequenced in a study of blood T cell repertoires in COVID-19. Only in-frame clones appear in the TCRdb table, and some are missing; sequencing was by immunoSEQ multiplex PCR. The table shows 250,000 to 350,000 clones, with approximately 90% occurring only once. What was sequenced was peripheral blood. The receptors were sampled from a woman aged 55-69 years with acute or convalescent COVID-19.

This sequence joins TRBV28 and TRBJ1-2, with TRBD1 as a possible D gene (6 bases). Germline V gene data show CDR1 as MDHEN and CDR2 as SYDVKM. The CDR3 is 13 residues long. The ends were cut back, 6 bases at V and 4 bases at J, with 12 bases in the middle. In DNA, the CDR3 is TGTGCCAGCAGGCAGGGGTGGGTCTATGGCTACACCTTC. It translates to CASRQGWVYGYTF.

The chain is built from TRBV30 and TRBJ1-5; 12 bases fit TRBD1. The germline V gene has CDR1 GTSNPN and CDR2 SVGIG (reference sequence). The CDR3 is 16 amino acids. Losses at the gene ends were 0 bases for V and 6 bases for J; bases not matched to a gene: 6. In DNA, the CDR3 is TGTGCCTGGAGTGTATTTGGGACAGGGGGCTCTCAGCCCCAGCATTTT. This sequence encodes CAWSVFGTGGSQPQHF.

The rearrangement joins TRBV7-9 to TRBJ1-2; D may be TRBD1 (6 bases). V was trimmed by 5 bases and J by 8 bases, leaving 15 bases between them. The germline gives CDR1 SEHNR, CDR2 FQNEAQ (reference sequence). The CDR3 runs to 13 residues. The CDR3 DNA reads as TGTGCCAGCAGCAAGACAGGCCCCGGAGGCTACACCTTC. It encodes CASSKTGPGGYTF.

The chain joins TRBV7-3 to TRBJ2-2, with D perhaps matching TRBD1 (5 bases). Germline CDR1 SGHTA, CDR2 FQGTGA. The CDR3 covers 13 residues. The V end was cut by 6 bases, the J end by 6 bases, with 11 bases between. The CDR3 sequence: CASSSGSSGELFF. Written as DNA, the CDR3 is TGTGCCAGCAGTTCAGGGTCGTCCGGGGAGCTGTTTTTT.

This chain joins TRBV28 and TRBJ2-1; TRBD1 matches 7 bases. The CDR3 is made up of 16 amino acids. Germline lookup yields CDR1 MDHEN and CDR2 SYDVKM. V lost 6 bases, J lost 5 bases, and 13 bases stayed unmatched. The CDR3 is CASSMITGVGNNEQFF. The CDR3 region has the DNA TGTGCCAGCAGCATGATCACAGGGGTAGGGAACAATGAGCAGTTCTTC. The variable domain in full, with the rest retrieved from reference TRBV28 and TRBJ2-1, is DVKVTQSSRYLVKRTGEKVFLECVQDMDHENMFWYRQDPGLGLRLIYFSYDVKMKEKGDIPEGYSVSREKKERFSLILESASTNQTSMYLCASSMITGVGNNEQFFGPGTRLTVL.

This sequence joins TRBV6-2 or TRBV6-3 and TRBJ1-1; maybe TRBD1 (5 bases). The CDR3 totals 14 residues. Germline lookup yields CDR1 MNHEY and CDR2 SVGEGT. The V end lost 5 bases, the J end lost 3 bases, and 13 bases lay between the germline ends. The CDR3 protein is CASSQGQWDTEAFF. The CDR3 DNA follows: TGTGCCAGCAGTCAAGGACAATGGGACACTGAAGCTTTCTTT.

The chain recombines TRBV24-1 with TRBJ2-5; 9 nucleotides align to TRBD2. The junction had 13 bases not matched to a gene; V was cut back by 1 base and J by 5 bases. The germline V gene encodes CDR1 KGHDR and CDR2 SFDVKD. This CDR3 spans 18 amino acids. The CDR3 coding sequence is TGTGCCACCAGTGATTTTGGTCCTAGCGGGGCGGGGAGGGAGACCCAGTACTTC. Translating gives CATSDFGPSGAGRETQYF.

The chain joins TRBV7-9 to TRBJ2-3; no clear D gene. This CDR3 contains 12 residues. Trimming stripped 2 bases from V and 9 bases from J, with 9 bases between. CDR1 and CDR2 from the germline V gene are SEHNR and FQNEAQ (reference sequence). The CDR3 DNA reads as TGTGCCAGCAGCTTAACGGCCGGGACGCAGTATTTT. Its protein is CASSLTAGTQYF.

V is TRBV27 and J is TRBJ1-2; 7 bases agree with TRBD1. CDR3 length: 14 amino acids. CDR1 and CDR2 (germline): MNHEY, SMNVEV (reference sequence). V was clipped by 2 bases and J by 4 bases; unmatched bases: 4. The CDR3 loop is CASSLTGDGYGYTF. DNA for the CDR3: TGTGCCAGCAGTTTAACAGGGGACGGCTATGGCTACACCTTC.

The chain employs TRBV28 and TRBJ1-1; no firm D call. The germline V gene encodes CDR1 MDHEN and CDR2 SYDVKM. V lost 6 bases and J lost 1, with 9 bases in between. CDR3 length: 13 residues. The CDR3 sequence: CASSPEGNTEAFF. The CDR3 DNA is TGTGCCAGCAGCCCTGAGGGGAACACTGAAGCTTTCTTT.